The entry that follows covers one T cell receptor (beta chain) sequence. Its antigen remains unidentified. The entry originates in a study of cytomegalovirus exposure and HLA in healthy donors. This CDR3 spans 15 amino acids. Trimming at V came to 6 bases and at J to 3 bases, leaving 5 bases not matched to a gene. From germline, CDR1 is SNHLY and CDR2 FYNNEI. Researchers ran the PCR with 60 Vbeta and 13 Jbeta primers. The repertoire was sequenced with immunoSEQ multiplex PCR; TCRdb's copy has only in-frame clones and lacks some. The data hold tens of thousands of clones, with 70% to 90% observed a single time. Notes on the study in general: A later analysis reported that several of the most significant clusters appeared to be linked to common viral pathogens, among them Epstein-Barr virus.

Sequenced sample: PBMCs. This chain uses TRBV2 with TRBJ2-2, with 9 bases fitting TRBD1. The sequence came from a human donor in good health. The CDR3 loop reads CASRGQGGYTGELFF. Here the CDR3 DNA reads TGTGCCAGCAGGGGACAGGGCGGCTACACCGGGGAGCTGTTTTTT.